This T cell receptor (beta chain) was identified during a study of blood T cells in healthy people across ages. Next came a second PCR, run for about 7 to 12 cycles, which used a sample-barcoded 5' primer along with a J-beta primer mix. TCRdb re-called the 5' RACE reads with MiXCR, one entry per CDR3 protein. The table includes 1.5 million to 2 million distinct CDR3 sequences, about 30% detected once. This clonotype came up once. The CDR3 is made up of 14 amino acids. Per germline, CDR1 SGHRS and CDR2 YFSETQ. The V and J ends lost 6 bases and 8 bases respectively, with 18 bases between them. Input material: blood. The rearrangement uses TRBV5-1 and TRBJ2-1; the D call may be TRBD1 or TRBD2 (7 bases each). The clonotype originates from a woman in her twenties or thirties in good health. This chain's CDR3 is CASTSGAGGDEQFF. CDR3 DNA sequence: TGCGCCAGCACCTCGGGGGCAGGGGGGGATGAGCAGTTCTTC.